What follows are 8 T cell receptor beta chains derived from one specimen sequenced in a study of metastatic and nonmetastatic thyroid tumors. Each patient went into thyroid surgery without having received any treatment. TCRdb reanalyzed the PCR reads with MiXCR. The table has under 50,000 clones, less than 25% seen once. The sequenced material came from blood. The receptor set was obtained from a male donor with papillary thyroid cancer or a benign thyroid nodule (not recorded which). Some clones in this sample may be carry-over from other donors' samples.

Ten or more counts support this clone. The chain joins TRBV4-3 to TRBJ2-1, with D perhaps matching TRBD2 (6 bases). V lost 4 bases and J lost 0, with 13 bases in between. Germline CDR1 LGHNA, CDR2 YSLEER. The CDR3 runs 16 residues. CDR3 coding DNA: TGCGCCAGCAGCCGGCGAGCGGGCTTCTCCTACAATGAGCAGTTCTTC. Its translation is CASSRRAGFSYNEQFF.

In this sample, this clone turned up many times. The chain joins TRBV7-6 to TRBJ2-3; tentatively, D is TRBD2 (6 bases). The germline V gene encodes CDR1 SGHVS and CDR2 FNYEAQ. The CDR3 extends over 16 amino acids. V gave up 3 bases and J gave up 4 bases, with 17 bases separating them. In nucleotides, the CDR3 is TGTGCCAGCAGCTTCACTAGCAGGAGGTTCGCAGATACGCAGTATTTT. It is translated as CASSFTSRRFADTQYF.

This clone has a count of ten or more. V gene TRBV7-9 combines with J gene TRBJ1-5, with 10 nucleotides matching TRBD1. The CDR3 extends over 14 amino acids. V was pared by 5 bases and J by 5 bases, with 3 bases of the junction left unmatched. Germline values: CDR1 SEHNR, CDR2 FQNEAQ (reference sequence). Here the CDR3 reads CASSATGGDQPQHF. CDR3 DNA sequence: TGTGCCAGCAGCGCGACAGGGGGCGATCAGCCCCAGCATTTT.

This clone showed up just a few times. The genes are TRBV29-1 and TRBJ2-7, with D unresolved. Germline V gives CDR1 SQVTM, CDR2 ANQGSEA. V was cut by 0 bases and J by 2 bases, with 11 bases left in between. This CDR3 contains 14 residues. CDR3 sequence (DNA): TGCAGCGTTGAAGATGGGCAGGAGACCTACGAGCAGTACTTC. Its translation is CSVEDGQETYEQYF.

This clone was counted ten times or more. The chain joins TRBV12-3 or TRBV12-4 to TRBJ1-5, with 7 positions matching TRBD1. The CDR3 spans 14 residues. J lost 6 bases, V lost 7 bases, and 9 bases had no gene match. CDR3 loop: CASKMTGRGQPQHF. The CDR3 nucleotides read TGTGCCAGCAAAATGACAGGGAGAGGTCAGCCCCAGCATTTT.

In its sample, this clone was seen many times. The chain carries TRBV6-1 and TRBJ1-1; D unclear. Trimming stripped 6 bases from V and 1 base from J, with 9 bases between. The germline gives CDR1 MNHNS, CDR2 SASEGT. The CDR3 sequence is 13 residues long. The CDR3 DNA is TGTGCCAGCAGGGGCTCAAGGAACACTGAAGCTTTCTTT. This encodes CASRGSRNTEAFF.

At least ten counts were recorded for this clone. V is TRBV10-3 and J is TRBJ2-1; D is possibly TRBD1 (5 bases). The CDR3 spans 15 residues. Trimming stripped 0 bases from V and 5 bases from J, with 11 bases between. The germline V gene has CDR1 ENHRY and CDR2 SYGVKD. The CDR3 DNA sequence: TGTGCCATCAGTGAGTCAAAGACAGCCCACAATGAGCAGTTCTTC. It is translated as CAISESKTAHNEQFF.

This clone has ten or more counts. V is TRBV11-2 and J is TRBJ2-7, with 9 bases that match TRBD1. The CDR3 covers 14 residues. V lost 6 bases, J lost 5 bases, and 8 bases stayed unmatched. Germline V gene data show CDR1 as SGHAT and CDR2 as FQNNGV. The CDR3 DNA sequence: TGTGCCAGCAGGACCTGGGGACAGGGCCACGAGCAGTACTTC. It codes for CASRTWGQGHEQYF.